This T cell receptor (beta chain) was profiled in a study of shared clonotypes between healthy human individuals. Positively selected for CCR7, the CD45RO-negative cells used as naive CD8 cells excluded terminally differentiated effector memory CD45RA+ cells. The authors split each subset's genomic DNA evenly across several immunoSEQ plates. Per the original data handling: Junction-only sequences without quality scores were provided by ImmunoSEQ, so filtering was different. TCRdb keeps only in-frame clones here, not all; method: immunoSEQ multiplex PCR. V, J and clone size derive from that table, while D and trimming were established from the DNA sequence. The data show over 2,000,000 clones, with 85% to 95% seen just once and under 2% held by the top ten. This clone was found a few times. The CDR3 totals 15 residues. V shed 5 bases and J shed 4 bases, with 15 bases lying between them. Germline V gene data show CDR1 as LNHDA and CDR2 as SQIVND (reference sequence).

V and J are TRBV19 and TRBJ2-1, with D maybe TRBD1 (5 bases). The receptor's source is a man between 18 and 35 years old in good health. Some clones in this sample may be carry-over from other donors' samples. Material: naive CD8+ T cells from PBMCs. CDR3 region: CASSGVRTPYNEQFF. In nucleotides, the CDR3 is TGTGCCAGTAGTGGCGTCCGGACACCTTACAATGAGCAGTTCTTC.